This note documents a single T cell receptor (beta chain) sequence. Sequenced by immunoSEQ multiplex PCR; TCRdb stores in-frame clones only, minus some. The sample has 150,000 to 200,000 clones; about 86% are singletons. The data were obtained in a study of blood T cell repertoires in COVID-19. Germline V gene data show CDR1 as MNHEY and CDR2 as SVGAGI. The V gene lost 0 bases and the J gene lost 8 bases, with 16 bases spanning the gap. This CDR3 has 15 amino acids. The sequence came from a woman of 80 years or more with acute or convalescent COVID-19. Sequencing was carried out using peripheral blood. V and J are TRBV6-5 and TRBJ1-2, with no clear D. CDR3 region: CASSYSALDYGGYTF. CDR3 coding DNA: TGTGCCAGCAGTTACTCTGCTTTGGACTATGGCGGCTACACCTTC.